This TCR beta chain was profiled in a study of glioma-infiltrating T cells after dendritic cell vaccination. Study information: Patients received autologous tumor lysate-pulsed dendritic cell vaccination between about 2003 and 2013. Autologous tumor lysate was loaded overnight onto monocyte-derived dendritic cells grown about seven days with IL-4 and GM-CSF.

CDR3 size: 17 residues. V gave up 0 bases and J gave up 5 bases; unmatched junction bases: 8. The germline CDR1 and CDR2 sequences are SGHRS and YFSETQ. This clone was detected a few times. The repertoire was sequenced with immunoSEQ multiplex PCR; TCRdb's copy has only in-frame clones and lacks some. Among more than 85,000 clones listed, more than 70% were seen once. None of the glioblastoma patients had an isocitrate dehydrogenase mutation. This chain connects TRBV5-1 to TRBJ2-5; 12 bases agree with TRBD2. The TCR sequence derives from a human donor with glioblastoma. The sample was blood, taken before dendritic cell vaccination. CDR3 DNA: TGCGCCAGCAGCTTGGGGGCTAGCGGGGGGGCCCGGGAGACCCAGTACTTC. Its protein product is CASSLGASGGARETQYF.